A single sample gave rise to the 26 T cell receptor beta chains below, sequenced in a study of identical twins. TCRdb reprocessed the 5' RACE reads via MiXCR and lists one record per CDR3 protein. The repertoire holds approximately 190,000 distinct CDR3 sequences, with more than 15% as singletons. These same data were also listed under a study on T cells expressing NK-cell markers.

The specimen was CD8+ T cells sorted from blood. These receptors all stem from a woman aged 18 to 35 in good health.

This clonotype was picked up a small number of times. The CDR3 protein is CASSLRLARFTDTQYF. The CDR3 DNA reads as TGTGCCAGCAGCTTAAGACTAGCGAGGTTCACAGATACGCAGTATTTT. The chain uses TRBV5-6 and TRBJ2-3, with TRBD2 identical over 8 bases. The CDR3 length is 16 residues. Trimming cost V 2 bases and J 2 bases; bases outside gene matches: 7. Germline CDR1 SGHDT, CDR2 YYEEEE.

The V call is TRBV6-5, the J call TRBJ2-1; 8 bases map to TRBD2. The CDR3 length is 14 residues. The junction had 8 bases not matched to a gene; V was cut back by 5 bases and J by 8 bases. CDR1 and CDR2 (germline): MNHEY, SVGAGI. The CDR3 DNA is TGTGCCAGCAGTAACGGGGGGGCTCCTTATGAGCAGTTCTTC. It encodes CASSNGGAPYEQFF.

The chain couples TRBV6-1 to TRBJ2-2; D not certain. V lost 8 bases and J 1 base, leaving 8 bases between the germline ends. The CDR3 length is 13 residues. In germline, CDR1 is MNHNS, CDR2 SASEGT. In nucleotides, the CDR3 is TGTGCCAGCGCCAAAGTGAACACCGGGGAGCTGTTTTTT. It encodes CASAKVNTGELFF.

This clonotype was counted only a few times. The chain uses TRBV27 and TRBJ1-4; 10 bases match TRBD1. CDR1 and CDR2 (germline): MNHEY, SMNVEV (reference sequence). This CDR3 is 16 amino acids long. The V gene end was trimmed by 6 bases and the J gene end by 6 bases; junction bases not matched to a gene: 10. The CDR3 DNA sequence: TGTGCCAGCAGCCCTCTTCCGGGACAGGGGTATGAAAAACTGTTTTTT. As protein: CASSPLPGQGYEKLFF.

V usage is TRBV27 and J usage is TRBJ1-4; D is possibly TRBD1 (5 bases). The CDR3 has 14 amino acids. Germline V gives CDR1 MNHEY, CDR2 SMNVEV (reference sequence). Trimming cost V 6 bases and J 7 bases, with 15 bases left between them. DNA of the CDR3: TGTGCCAGCAGCTTACTGGGGGGGAGTGAAAAACTGTTTTTT. It encodes CASSLLGGSEKLFF.

This clonotype has just a few counts. The rearrangement joins TRBV20-1 to TRBJ2-5, with unresolved D. V was pared by 4 bases and J by 5 bases, with 14 bases between. CDR3 length equals 13 residues. Germline CDR1 DFQATT, CDR2 SNEGSKA (reference sequence). The DNA of the CDR3 is TGCAGTGCTACGCTAGAGAGGCTGGAGACCCAGTACTTC. Translated, it gives CSATLERLETQYF.

In its sample, this clonotype was seen a few times. The gene calls are TRBV7-9 and TRBJ2-1; tentatively, D is TRBD2 (5 bases). V was trimmed by 4 bases and J by 5 bases, leaving 15 bases between them. Germline CDR1 SEHNR, CDR2 FQNEAQ (reference sequence). There are 15 residues in the CDR3. The CDR3 here is CASSSWELENNEQFF. As DNA, the CDR3 is TGTGCCAGCAGCTCTTGGGAGTTGGAAAACAATGAGCAGTTCTTC.

The rearrangement joins TRBV27 to TRBJ2-1, with a weak D call TRBD1 (6 bases). V was clipped by 5 bases and J by 0 bases, with 11 bases between them. Per germline, CDR1 MNHEY and CDR2 SMNVEV (reference sequence). This CDR3 has 15 amino acids. CDR3 sequence reads: CASSIGQSSYNEQFF. In DNA, the CDR3 is TGTGCCAGCAGTATCGGACAGAGCTCCTACAATGAGCAGTTCTTC.

This clonotype was observed a few times. V gene TRBV10-3 combines with J gene TRBJ2-7; D not resolved. CDR3 length equals 12 residues. The V gene lost 2 bases and the J gene lost 4 bases, with 6 bases spanning the gap. Germline loops: CDR1 ENHRY, CDR2 SYGVKD. The CDR3: CAISEEKYEQYF. The DNA for the CDR3 is TGTGCCATCAGTGAGGAAAAATACGAGCAGTACTTC.

This clonotype was seen ten or more times. The chain has TRBV7-8 and TRBJ2-7, with D uncertain. V was clipped by 1 base and J by 7 bases, with 5 bases between them. This CDR3 spans 11 amino acids. CDR1 SGHVS and CDR2 FQNEAQ come from the germline V gene. For the CDR3, the DNA is TGTGCCAGCAGCTTAGTCGGGGAGCAGTACTTC. Translation gives CASSLVGEQYF.

This clonotype was picked up a small number of times. This CDR3 reads CASSLGEGRGNQPQHF. CDR3 coding DNA: TGCGCCAGCAGCTTGGGTGAGGGCCGAGGAAATCAGCCCCAGCATTTT. The gene calls are TRBV5-1 and TRBJ1-5; unclear D gene. V dropped 0 bases and J dropped 4 bases, with 14 bases sitting between them. Germline loops: CDR1 SGHRS, CDR2 YFSETQ. The CDR3 totals 16 residues.

The V and J genes are TRBV15 and TRBJ1-6; 7 bases align to TRBD1. Germline V gives CDR1 LNHNV, CDR2 YYDKDF (reference sequence). The CDR3 has 15 residues. The V gene end was trimmed by 5 bases and the J gene end by 5 bases; junction bases not matched to a gene: 6. The CDR3 region has the DNA TGTGCCACCAGCGGAAACAGGGGTCATAATTCACCCCTCCACTTT. The encoded protein is CATSGNRGHNSPLHF.

The chain is built from TRBV10-1 and TRBJ2-6; the D gene is possibly TRBD1 (5 bases). Germline V gene sequence: CDR1 WNHNN, CDR2 SYGVQD (reference sequence). Trimming took 3 bases from V and 2 from J, leaving 14 bases between them. This CDR3 has 17 residues. Written as DNA, the CDR3 is TGCGCCAGCAGTGAAGGCAGAAGGGGTACTGGGGCCAACGTCCTGACTTTC. Its translation is CASSEGRRGTGANVLTF.

V and J are TRBV20-1 and TRBJ2-7; TRBD2 matches 10 bases. Germline CDR1 DFQATT, CDR2 SNEGSKA (reference sequence). The J segment lost 3 bases and the V segment lost 1 base, leaving 3 bases of the junction unmatched. This CDR3 has 14 residues. CDR3 nucleotides: TGCAGTGCTAGAGGAGCTAGCGGGAGCTACGAGCAGTACTTC. Protein product: CSARGASGSYEQYF.

V gene TRBV21-1 combines with J gene TRBJ2-3; TRBD1, the D gene given by the table, was not confirmed from the DNA. TRBV21-1 is flagged as a pseudogene. The CDR3 sequence is 14 residues long. The CDR3, as DNA: TGTGCCAGCAGAAGGGACGGTAGCACAGATAGACAGTATTTT. This encodes CASRRDGSTDRQYF.

The gene calls are TRBV3-1 and TRBJ2-1; possibly TRBD2 for D (7 bases). Germline assignment: CDR1 LGHDT and CDR2 YNNKEL (reference sequence). This CDR3 has 16 residues. Deletions cut 1 base from V and 9 bases from J, with 19 bases between. The CDR3 here is CASSQGGGPAGGEQFF. CDR3 nucleotide sequence: TGTGCCAGCAGCCAAGGCGGGGGCCCCGCCGGGGGTGAGCAGTTCTTC.

This clonotype was seen at least ten times. The V call is TRBV12-3 or TRBV12-4, the J call TRBJ1-1, with D unresolved. This CDR3 has 11 amino acids. V shed 1 base and J shed 4 bases, with 1 base lying between them. CDR3 loop: CASSLGTEAFF. CDR3 sequence (DNA): TGTGCCAGCAGTTTAGGCACTGAAGCTTTCTTT.

This chain links TRBV9 with TRBJ2-1; D possibly corresponds to TRBD2 (6 bases). The CDR3 sequence is 16 residues long. The germline gives CDR1 SGDLS, CDR2 YYNGEE. Between the trimmed V and J ends, which lost 3 bases and 8 bases, there was a span of 21 bases. The CDR3 protein is CASSATGTRRGYEQFF. In nucleotides, the CDR3 is TGTGCCAGCAGCGCAACCGGGACGCGGAGGGGCTATGAGCAGTTCTTC.

The rearrangement joins TRBV25-1 to TRBJ2-1; 8 bases map to TRBD1. This CDR3 is built from 15 residues. From germline, CDR1 is MGHDK and CDR2 SYGVNS. V lost 4 bases, J lost 4 bases, and 6 bases stayed unmatched. The CDR3 loop reads CASSVRDRRYNEQFF. The CDR3 nucleotides are TGTGCCAGCAGTGTACGGGACAGGAGATACAATGAGCAGTTCTTC. Based on the CDR3 plus reference TRBV25-1 and TRBJ2-1, the full variable domain is EADIYQTPRYLVIGTGKKITLECSQTMGHDKMYWYQQDPGMELHLIHYSYGVNSTEKGDLSSESTVSRIRTEHFPLTLESARPSHTSQYLCASSVRDRRYNEQFFGPGTRLTVL.

The genes are TRBV20-1 and TRBJ2-1, with 10 positions matching TRBD2. Trimming took 0 bases from V and 12 from J; bases not matched to a gene: 14. This CDR3 spans 16 amino acids. The germline CDR1 and CDR2 sequences are DFQATT and SNEGSKA (reference sequence). DNA of the CDR3: TGCAGTGCTAGAGATTTTGGGCTGGAGCGGGGGGGCGGGCAGTTCTTC. Translated, it gives CSARDFGLERGGGQFF.

V is TRBV27 and J is TRBJ2-3, with D unclear. Germline V gives CDR1 MNHEY, CDR2 SMNVEV (reference sequence). The CDR3 is made up of 13 amino acids. Trimming shortened V by 2 bases and J by 4 bases, and 7 bases separated the two germline ends. The chain's CDR3 is CASSLRTADTQYF. The CDR3 bases are TGTGCCAGCAGTTTAAGAACGGCAGATACGCAGTATTTT.

This clonotype was found a few times. This chain uses TRBV20-1 with TRBJ2-7; TRBD2 agrees at 8 bases. Germline CDR1 reads DFQATT; CDR2 reads SNEGSKA (reference sequence). The CDR3 totals 13 residues. V was clipped by 5 bases and J by 0 bases; unmatched bases: 3. CDR3 DNA: TGCAGTGCTCGCGGGAGGAACTCCTACGAGCAGTACTTC. This codes for CSARGRNSYEQYF.

This clonotype was detected many times. V is TRBV10-2 and J is TRBJ1-2; D possibly corresponds to TRBD1 (5 bases). Trimming shortened V by 0 bases and J by 7 bases, and 15 bases separated the two germline ends. Germline CDR1 WSHSY, CDR2 SAAADI. There are 15 residues in the CDR3. This chain's CDR3 is CASSESPDRVAGYTF. The DNA of the CDR3 is TGCGCCAGCAGTGAGTCCCCTGACAGAGTAGCTGGCTACACCTTC.

Only a few counts were recorded for this clonotype. This chain uses TRBV9 with TRBJ2-1, with 8 positions matching TRBD2. V lost 8 bases, J lost 0 bases, and 4 bases stayed unmatched. The CDR3 runs 14 residues. Germline values: CDR1 SGDLS, CDR2 YYNGEE. CDR3 amino acids: CASKRESSYNEQFF. Written as DNA, the CDR3 is TGTGCCAGTAAGCGGGAGAGCTCCTACAATGAGCAGTTCTTC.

J is TRBJ2-1 and V is TRBV7-8; D not certain. V lost 7 bases, J lost 10 bases, and 8 bases lay in between. The V gene's germline CDR1 is SGHVS and CDR2 FQNEAQ. The CDR3 consists of 10 residues. The CDR3 region has the DNA TGTGCCAGCATGAGTGGGGAGCAGTTCTTC. Protein product: CASMSGEQFF.

This clonotype was detected a few times. The chain is built from TRBV29-1 and TRBJ2-3; the D is unclear. Trimming took 6 bases from V and 0 from J, leaving 13 bases between them. This CDR3 is built from 14 residues. The V gene's germline CDR1 is SQVTM and CDR2 ANQGSEA. As DNA, the CDR3 is TGCAGCGTGGAGCTCGGGTGGAGCACAGATACGCAGTATTTT. Its protein is CSVELGWSTDTQYF.